The sequence of this T cell receptor (beta chain) was determined in a study of blood T cell repertoires in COVID-19. Looking at the study overall: The study drew acute and convalescent COVID-19 samples from the United States, Italy and Spain.

Sequencing was performed with immunoSEQ multiplex PCR; in TCRdb, only in-frame clones are kept and a portion is missing. The sample holds roughly 230,000 clones; approximately 81% are singletons and the top ten take approximately 6.6%. The CDR3 sequence is 15 residues long. The V gene's germline CDR1 is SGHRS and CDR2 YFSETQ. V shed 7 bases, J shed 1 base, and the junction held 5 bases outside the gene matches. Material for sequencing was PBMCs or T cells enriched from blood (not recorded which). The TCR comes from a woman in her 50s who had been exposed to COVID-19. This rearrangement joins TRBV5-1 to TRBJ2-5; TRBD2 agrees at 12 bases. CDR3: CASATSGGRQETQYF. The CDR3 DNA reads as TGCGCCAGCGCGACTAGCGGGGGCCGCCAAGAGACCCAGTACTTC.